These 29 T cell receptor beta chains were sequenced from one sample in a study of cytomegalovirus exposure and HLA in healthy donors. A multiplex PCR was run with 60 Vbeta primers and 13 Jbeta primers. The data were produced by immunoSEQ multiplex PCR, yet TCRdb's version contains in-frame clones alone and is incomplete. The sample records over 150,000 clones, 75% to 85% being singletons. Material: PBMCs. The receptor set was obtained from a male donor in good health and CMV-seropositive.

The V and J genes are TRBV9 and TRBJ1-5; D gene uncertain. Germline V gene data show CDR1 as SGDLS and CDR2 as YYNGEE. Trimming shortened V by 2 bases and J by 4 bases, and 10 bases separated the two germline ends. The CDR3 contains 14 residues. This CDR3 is CASSVERGNQPQHF. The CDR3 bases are TGTGCCAGCAGCGTGGAGAGAGGGAATCAGCCCCAGCATTTT.

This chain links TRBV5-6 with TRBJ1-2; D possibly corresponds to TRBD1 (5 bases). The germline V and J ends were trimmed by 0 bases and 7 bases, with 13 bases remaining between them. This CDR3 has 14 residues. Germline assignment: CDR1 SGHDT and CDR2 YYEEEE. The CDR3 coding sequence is TGTGCCAGCAGCTTGGGGGACTCGCGGGGTGGCTACACCTTC. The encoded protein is CASSLGDSRGGYTF.

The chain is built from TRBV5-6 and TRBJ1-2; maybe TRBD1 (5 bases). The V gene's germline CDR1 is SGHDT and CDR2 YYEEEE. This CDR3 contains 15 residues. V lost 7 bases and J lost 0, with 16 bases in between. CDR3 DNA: TGTGCCAGCGGCGGGGGAGTTGACTCTAACTATGGCTACACCTTC. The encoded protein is CASGGGVDSNYGYTF.

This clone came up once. The CDR3, as DNA: TGTGCCTGGAGTGTAAGGGACTCCGGTAGGGTCACAGATACGCAGTATTTT. This translates into CAWSVRDSGRVTDTQYF. V and J are TRBV30 and TRBJ2-3; maybe TRBD2 (6 bases). Per the germline V gene, CDR1 is GTSNPN and CDR2 is SVGIG (reference sequence). The CDR3 totals 17 residues. V was pared by 0 bases and J by 2 bases, with 18 bases between.

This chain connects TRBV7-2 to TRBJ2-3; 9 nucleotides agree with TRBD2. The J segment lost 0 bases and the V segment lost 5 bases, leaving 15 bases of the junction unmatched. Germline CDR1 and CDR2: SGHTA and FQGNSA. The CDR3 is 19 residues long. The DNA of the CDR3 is TGTGCCAGCAGCGAAGGGCCTAGCGGGGATCCACCTAGCACAGATACGCAGTATTTT. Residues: CASSEGPSGDPPSTDTQYF.

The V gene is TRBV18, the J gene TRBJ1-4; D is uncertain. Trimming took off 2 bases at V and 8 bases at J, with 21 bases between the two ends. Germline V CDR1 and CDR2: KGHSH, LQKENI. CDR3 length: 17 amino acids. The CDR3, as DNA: TGTGCCAGCTCACCAATCGAAAGGCTAACGGGCGGGGAAAAACTGTTTTTT. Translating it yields CASSPIERLTGGEKLFF.

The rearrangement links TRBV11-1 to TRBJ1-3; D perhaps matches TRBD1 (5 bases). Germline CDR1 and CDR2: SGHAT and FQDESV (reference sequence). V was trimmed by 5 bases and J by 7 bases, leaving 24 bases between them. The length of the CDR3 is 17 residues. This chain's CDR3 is CASSRLPAGRVDNTIYF. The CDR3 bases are TGTGCCAGCAGCCGACTTCCTGCGGGACGGGTAGACAACACCATATATTTT.

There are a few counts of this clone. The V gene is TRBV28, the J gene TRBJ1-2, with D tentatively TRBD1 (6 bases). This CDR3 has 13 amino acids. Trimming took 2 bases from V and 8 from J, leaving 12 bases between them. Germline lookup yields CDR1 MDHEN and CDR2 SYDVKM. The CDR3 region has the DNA TGTGCCAGCAGTTTACAGGTTGGGGGCGGCTACACCTTC. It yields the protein CASSLQVGGGYTF.

CDR3: CASSRAQGLYNEQFF. The CDR3, as DNA: TGCGCCAGCAGCCGGGCCCAGGGCCTCTACAATGAGCAGTTCTTC. The gene calls are TRBV5-1 and TRBJ2-1, with D possibly matching TRBD1 (5 bases). This CDR3 has 15 residues. Trimming shortened V by 4 bases and J by 3 bases, and 14 bases separated the two germline ends. Germline V gives CDR1 SGHRS, CDR2 YFSETQ.

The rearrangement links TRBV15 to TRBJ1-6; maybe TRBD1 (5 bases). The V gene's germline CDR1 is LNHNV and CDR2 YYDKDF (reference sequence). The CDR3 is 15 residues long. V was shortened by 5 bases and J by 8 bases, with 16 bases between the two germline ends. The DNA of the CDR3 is TGTGCCACCAGCGCACGGGGGGGAAACTATTCACCCCTCCACTTT. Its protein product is CATSARGGNYSPLHF.

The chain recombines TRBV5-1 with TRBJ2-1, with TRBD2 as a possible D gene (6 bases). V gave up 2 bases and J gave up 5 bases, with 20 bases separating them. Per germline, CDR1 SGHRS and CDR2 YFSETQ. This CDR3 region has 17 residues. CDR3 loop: CASSFVGGTAYDNEQFF. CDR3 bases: TGCGCCAGCAGCTTCGTGGGCGGGACCGCCTACGACAATGAGCAGTTCTTC.

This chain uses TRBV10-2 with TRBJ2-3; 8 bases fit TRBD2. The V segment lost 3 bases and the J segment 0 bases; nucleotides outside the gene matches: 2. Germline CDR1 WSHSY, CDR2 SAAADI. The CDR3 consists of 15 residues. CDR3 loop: CASSDTGGSTDTQYF. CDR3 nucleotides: TGCGCCAGCAGTGACACGGGGGGGAGCACAGATACGCAGTATTTT.

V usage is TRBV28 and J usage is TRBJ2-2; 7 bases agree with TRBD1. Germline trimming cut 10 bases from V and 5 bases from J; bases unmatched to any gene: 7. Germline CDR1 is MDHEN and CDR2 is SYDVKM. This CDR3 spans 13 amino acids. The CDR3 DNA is TGTGCCAAGGAGGACAGGCAAACCGGGGAGCTGTTTTTT. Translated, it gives CAKEDRQTGELFF.

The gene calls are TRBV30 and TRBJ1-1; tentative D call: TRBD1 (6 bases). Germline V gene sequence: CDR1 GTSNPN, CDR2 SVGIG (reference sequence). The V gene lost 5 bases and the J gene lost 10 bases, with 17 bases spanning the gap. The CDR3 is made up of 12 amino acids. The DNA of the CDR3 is TGTGCCTGGGGGGGGCGGGGGGTTCTAGCTTTCTTT. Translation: CAWGGRGVLAFF.

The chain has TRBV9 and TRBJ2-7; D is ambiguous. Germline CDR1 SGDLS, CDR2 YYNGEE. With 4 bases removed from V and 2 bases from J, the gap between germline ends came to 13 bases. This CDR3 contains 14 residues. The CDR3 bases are TGTGCCAGCAGCCCCCTCGAGGTGCCCTACGAGCAGTACTTC. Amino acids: CASSPLEVPYEQYF.

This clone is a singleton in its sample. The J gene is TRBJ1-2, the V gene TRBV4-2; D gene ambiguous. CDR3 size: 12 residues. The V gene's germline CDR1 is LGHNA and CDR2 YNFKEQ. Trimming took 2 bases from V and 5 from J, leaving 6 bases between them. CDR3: CASSQLTYGYTF. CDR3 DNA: TGTGCCAGCAGCCAACTCACTTATGGCTACACCTTC.

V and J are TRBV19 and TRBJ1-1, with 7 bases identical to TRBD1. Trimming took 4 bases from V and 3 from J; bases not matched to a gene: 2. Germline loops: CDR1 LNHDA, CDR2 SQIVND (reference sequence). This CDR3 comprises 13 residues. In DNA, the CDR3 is TGTGCCAGTAGTACCGACAGGGACACTGAAGCTTTCTTT. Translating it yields CASSTDRDTEAFF.

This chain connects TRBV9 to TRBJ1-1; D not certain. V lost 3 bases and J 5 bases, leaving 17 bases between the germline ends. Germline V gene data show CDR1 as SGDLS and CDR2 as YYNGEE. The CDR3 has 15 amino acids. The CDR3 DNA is TGTGCCAGCAGCGGAGCCCTTGGGAGTAAAACTGAAGCTTTCTTT. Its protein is CASSGALGSKTEAFF. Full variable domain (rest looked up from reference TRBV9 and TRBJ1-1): DSGVTQTPKHLITATGQRVTLRCSPRSGDLSVYWYQQSLDQGLQFLIQYYNGEERAKGNILERFSAQQFPDLHSELNLSSLELGDSALYFCASSGALGSKTEAFFGQGTRLTVV.

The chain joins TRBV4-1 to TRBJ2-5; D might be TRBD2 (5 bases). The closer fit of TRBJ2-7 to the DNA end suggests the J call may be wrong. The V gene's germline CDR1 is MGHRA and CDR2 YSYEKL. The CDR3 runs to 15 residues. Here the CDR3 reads CASSQVADSSYEQYF. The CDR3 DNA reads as TGCGCCAGCAGCCAAGTCGCGGACTCCTCCTACGAGCAGTACTTC.

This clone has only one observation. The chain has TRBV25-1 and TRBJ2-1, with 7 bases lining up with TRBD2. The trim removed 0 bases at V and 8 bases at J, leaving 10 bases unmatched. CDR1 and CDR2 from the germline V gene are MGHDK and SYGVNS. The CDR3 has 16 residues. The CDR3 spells CASSEYSRGTTDEQFF. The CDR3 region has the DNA TGTGCCAGCAGTGAATACTCCCGCGGGACTACAGATGAGCAGTTCTTC.

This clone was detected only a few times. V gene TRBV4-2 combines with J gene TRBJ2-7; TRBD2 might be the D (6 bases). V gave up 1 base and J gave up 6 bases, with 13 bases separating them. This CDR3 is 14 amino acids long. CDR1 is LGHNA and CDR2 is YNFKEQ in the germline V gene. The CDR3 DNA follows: TGTGCCAGCAGCCAAGGCGGGACTCCCTTCGAGCAGTACTTC. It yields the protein CASSQGGTPFEQYF.

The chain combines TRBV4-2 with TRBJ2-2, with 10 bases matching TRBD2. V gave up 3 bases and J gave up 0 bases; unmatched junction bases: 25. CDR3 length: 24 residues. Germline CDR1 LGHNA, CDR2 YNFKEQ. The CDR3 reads CASSHPTPQAILAGKSPNTGELFF. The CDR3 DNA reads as TGTGCCAGCAGCCACCCAACTCCTCAAGCTATACTAGCGGGGAAGTCCCCGAACACCGGGGAGCTGTTTTTT.

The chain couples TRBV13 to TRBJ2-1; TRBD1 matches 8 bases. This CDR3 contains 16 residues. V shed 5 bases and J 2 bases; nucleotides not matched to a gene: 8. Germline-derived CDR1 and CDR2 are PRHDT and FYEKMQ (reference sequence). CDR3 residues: CASSDRTGTAYNEQFF. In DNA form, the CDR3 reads TGTGCCAGCAGCGACCGGACAGGGACGGCCTACAATGAGCAGTTCTTC.

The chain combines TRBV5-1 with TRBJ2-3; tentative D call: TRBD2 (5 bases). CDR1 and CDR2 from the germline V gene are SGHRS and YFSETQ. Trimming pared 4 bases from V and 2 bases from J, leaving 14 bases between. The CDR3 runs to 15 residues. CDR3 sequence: CASSARPEVTDTQYF. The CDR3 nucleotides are TGCGCCAGCAGCGCCCGACCGGAGGTCACAGATACGCAGTATTTT.

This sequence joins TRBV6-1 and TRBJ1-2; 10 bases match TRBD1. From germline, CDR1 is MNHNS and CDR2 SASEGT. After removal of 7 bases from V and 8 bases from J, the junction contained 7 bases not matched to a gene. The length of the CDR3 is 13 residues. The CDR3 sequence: CASNDRGLWGYTF. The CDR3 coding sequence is TGTGCCAGCAACGACAGGGGGCTCTGGGGCTACACCTTC.

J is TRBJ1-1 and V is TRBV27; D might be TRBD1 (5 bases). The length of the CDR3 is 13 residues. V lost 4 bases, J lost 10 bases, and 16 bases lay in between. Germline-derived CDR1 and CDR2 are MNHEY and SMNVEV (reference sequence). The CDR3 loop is CASSSGSVGLAFF. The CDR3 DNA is TGTGCCAGCAGTTCCGGTTCTGTGGGGCTAGCTTTCTTT.

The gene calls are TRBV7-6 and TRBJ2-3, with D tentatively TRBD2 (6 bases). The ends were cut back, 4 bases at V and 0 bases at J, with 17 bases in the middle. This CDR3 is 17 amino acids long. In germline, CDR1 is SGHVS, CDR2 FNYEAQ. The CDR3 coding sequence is TGTGCCAGCAGCTCAGCCCGGACTACGCCTAGCACAGATACGCAGTATTTT. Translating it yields CASSSARTTPSTDTQYF. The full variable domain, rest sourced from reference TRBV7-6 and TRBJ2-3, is GAGVSQSPRYKVTKRGQDVALRCDPISGHVSLYWYRQALGQGPEFLTYFNYEAQQDKSGLPNDRFSAERPEGSISTLTIQRTEQRDSAMYRCASSSARTTPSTDTQYFGPGTRLTVL.

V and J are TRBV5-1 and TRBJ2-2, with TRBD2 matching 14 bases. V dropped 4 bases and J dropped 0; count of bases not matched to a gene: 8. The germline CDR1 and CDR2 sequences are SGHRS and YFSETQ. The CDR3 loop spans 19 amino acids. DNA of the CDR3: TGCGCCAGCAGCCCTAGGACTAGCGGGGGGATTTCGAACACCGGGGAGCTGTTTTTT. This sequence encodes CASSPRTSGGISNTGELFF.

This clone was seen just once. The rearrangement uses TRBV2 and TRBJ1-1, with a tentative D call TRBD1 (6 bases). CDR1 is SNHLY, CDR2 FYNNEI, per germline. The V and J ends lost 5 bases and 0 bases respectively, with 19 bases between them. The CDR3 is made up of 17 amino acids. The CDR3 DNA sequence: TGTGCCAGCAGTCCCCTTCGGGGGGGGGCCATGAACACTGAAGCTTTCTTT. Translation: CASSPLRGGAMNTEAFF.